Below, 9 T cell receptor beta chains from the same sample are listed, as sequenced in a study of blood T cell repertoires in COVID-19 (TCRdb year 2020). The receptor library was made with the immunoSEQ multiplex PCR assay. Imported from immuneACCESS, the table was reduced by TCRdb to in-frame sequences with V and J called. These copies leave out some clones; in studies compared against another copy, an unresolved V gene accounts for under half, and the cause of the remainder is not known. The sample table shows 250,000 to 300,000 clones, and approximately 91% are seen once. The ten top clones hold 2.2% of the sample. Sequenced material: peripheral blood. All receptors come from a woman in her 30s with COVID-19, enrolled during active disease.

V usage is TRBV7-2 and J usage is TRBJ2-5; 9 bases align to TRBD2. This CDR3 has 16 amino acids. V shed 4 bases, J shed 3 bases, and the junction held 9 bases outside the gene matches. The germline CDR1 and CDR2 sequences are SGHTA and FQGNSA. Written as DNA, the CDR3 is TGTGCCAGCAGCTATAACGGCGGGAGGGCCGAAGAGACCCAGTACTTC. Protein product: CASSYNGGRAEETQYF.

A note on this clone: The sample has other DNA sequences that encode this CDR3 too. The chain joins TRBV30 to TRBJ2-5; 9 nucleotides agree with TRBD1. Germline-derived CDR1 and CDR2 are GTSNPN and SVGIG (reference sequence). J gave up 5 bases and V 0 bases, and 4 bases lay outside the gene matches. The CDR3 loop spans 14 amino acids. The CDR3 loop reads CAWSVQGAGETQYF. The DNA of the CDR3 is TGTGCCTGGAGTGTACAGGGGGCAGGGGAGACCCAGTACTTC.

The chain uses TRBV11-2 and TRBJ1-1; 8 bases agree with TRBD1. The CDR3 has 14 residues. CDR1 is SGHAT and CDR2 is FQNNGV in the germline V gene. With V trimmed by 6 bases and J by 2 bases, 5 bases remained unmatched. The CDR3 coding sequence is TGTGCCAGCAGTCCCGGACAGGGAAACACTGAAGCTTTCTTT. This sequence encodes CASSPGQGNTEAFF.

Here the CDR3 reads CASRRGGSYNEQFF. Written as DNA, the CDR3 is TGTGCCAGTAGACGCGGCGGGTCCTACAATGAGCAGTTCTTC. The chain couples TRBV19 to TRBJ2-1; D perhaps matches TRBD2 (5 bases). Germline CDR1 is LNHDA and CDR2 is SQIVND (reference sequence). V dropped 6 bases and J dropped 1 base, with 10 bases sitting between them. The CDR3 is 14 residues long.

The chain joins TRBV5-5 to TRBJ1-1, with D tentatively TRBD1 (5 bases). Germline CDR1 is SGHKS and CDR2 is YYEKEE (reference sequence). The CDR3 runs to 15 residues. Trimming took off 4 bases at V and 4 bases at J, with 17 bases between the two ends. Written as DNA, the CDR3 is TGTGCCAGCAGCGTGATAAACGCGGGGGGCACTGAAGCTTTCTTT. Protein sequence: CASSVINAGGTEAFF.

The V and J genes are TRBV7-4 and TRBJ2-3, with 10 bases matching TRBD2. With V trimmed by 1 base and J by 3 bases, 10 bases remained unmatched. The CDR3 consists of 18 residues. Germline V gives CDR1 SGHVT, CDR2 SQSDAQ. The CDR3 sequence is CASSLVYSGRAETDTQYF. The CDR3 nucleotides read TGTGCCAGCAGCTTAGTCTACAGCGGGAGGGCCGAGACAGATACGCAGTATTTT. The whole variable domain, remainder taken from reference TRBV7-4 and TRBJ2-3, is GAGVSQSPRYKVAKRGRDVALRCDSISGHVTLYWYRQTLGQGSEVLTYSQSDAQRDKSGRPSGRFSAERPERSVSTLKIQRTEQGDSAVYLCASSLVYSGRAETDTQYFGPGTRLTVL.

The chain links TRBV7-2 to TRBJ2-7; no definite D call. There are 13 residues in the CDR3. V was pared by 4 bases and J by 1 base, with 8 bases between. The germline CDR1 and CDR2 sequences are SGHTA and FQGNSA. The CDR3 region is CASSSILSYEQYF. As DNA, the CDR3 is TGTGCCAGCAGCTCCATACTATCCTACGAGCAGTACTTC.

The gene calls are TRBV5-1 and TRBJ1-6; 7 bases line up with TRBD1. CDR1 and CDR2 (germline): SGHRS, YFSETQ. With V trimmed by 0 bases and J by 3 bases, 3 bases remained unmatched. CDR3 length equals 16 residues. The DNA for the CDR3 is TGCGCCAGCAGCTTGGAGGGACAGCTCTATAATTCACCCCTCCACTTT. Protein sequence: CASSLEGQLYNSPLHF.

This clone has just a few counts. The CDR3 DNA sequence: TGTGCCAGCAGTTCTGGGGACAGGCGCCAGCCCCAGCATTTT. It translates to CASSSGDRRQPQHF. V usage is TRBV6-5 and J usage is TRBJ1-5; 8 nucleotides agree with TRBD1. The V segment lost 4 bases and the J segment 7 bases; nucleotides outside the gene matches: 6. CDR1 and CDR2 (germline): MNHEY, SVGAGI. CDR3 size: 14 residues.